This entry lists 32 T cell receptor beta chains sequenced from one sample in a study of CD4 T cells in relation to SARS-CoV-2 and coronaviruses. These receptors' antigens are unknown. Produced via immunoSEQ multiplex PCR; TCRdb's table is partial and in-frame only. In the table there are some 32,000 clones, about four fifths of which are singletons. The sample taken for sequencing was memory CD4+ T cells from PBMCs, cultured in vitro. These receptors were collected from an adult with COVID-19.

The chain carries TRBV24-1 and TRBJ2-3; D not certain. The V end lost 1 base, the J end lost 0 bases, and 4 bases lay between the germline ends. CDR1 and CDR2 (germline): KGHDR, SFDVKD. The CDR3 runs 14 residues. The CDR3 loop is CATSDFGSTDTQYF. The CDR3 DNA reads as TGTGCCACCAGTGATTTCGGGAGCACAGATACGCAGTATTTT.

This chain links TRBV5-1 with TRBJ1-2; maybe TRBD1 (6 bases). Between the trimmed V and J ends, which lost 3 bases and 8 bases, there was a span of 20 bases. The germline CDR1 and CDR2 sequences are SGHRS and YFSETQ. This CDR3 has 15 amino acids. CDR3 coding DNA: TGCGCCAGCAGCTCTCGTAAGACAGGAACTAGCGGCTACACCTTC. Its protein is CASSSRKTGTSGYTF.

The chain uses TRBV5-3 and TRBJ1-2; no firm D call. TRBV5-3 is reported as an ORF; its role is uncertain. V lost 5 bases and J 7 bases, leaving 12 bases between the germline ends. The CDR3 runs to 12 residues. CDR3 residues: CARRPRKRGYTF. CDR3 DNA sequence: TGTGCCAGAAGACCGCGGAAACGTGGCTACACCTTC.

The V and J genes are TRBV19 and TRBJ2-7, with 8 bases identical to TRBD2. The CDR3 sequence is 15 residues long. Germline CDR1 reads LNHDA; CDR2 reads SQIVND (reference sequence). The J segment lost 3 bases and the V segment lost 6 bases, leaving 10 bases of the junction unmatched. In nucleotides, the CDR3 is TGTGCCAGTAGCGATCCCGGGAGGGGAAGCTACGAGCAGTACTTC. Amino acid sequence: CASSDPGRGSYEQYF.

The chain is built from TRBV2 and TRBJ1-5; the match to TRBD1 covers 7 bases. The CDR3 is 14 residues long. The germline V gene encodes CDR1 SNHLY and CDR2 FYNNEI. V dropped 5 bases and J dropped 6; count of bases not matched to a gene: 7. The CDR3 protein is CASSPTTGSQPQHF. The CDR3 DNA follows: TGTGCCAGCAGTCCAACGACAGGGAGTCAGCCCCAGCATTTT.

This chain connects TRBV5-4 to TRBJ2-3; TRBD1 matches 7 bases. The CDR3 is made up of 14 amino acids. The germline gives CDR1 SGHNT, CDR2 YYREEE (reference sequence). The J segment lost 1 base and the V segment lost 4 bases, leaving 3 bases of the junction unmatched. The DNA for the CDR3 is TGTGCCAGCAGCGTGGGACAGCGCACAGATACGCAGTATTTT. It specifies CASSVGQRTDTQYF.

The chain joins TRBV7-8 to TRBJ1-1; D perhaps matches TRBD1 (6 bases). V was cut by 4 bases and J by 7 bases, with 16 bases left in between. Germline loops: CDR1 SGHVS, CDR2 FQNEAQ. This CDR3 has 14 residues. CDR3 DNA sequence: TGTGCCAGCAGCTCCGATCCGGGACAACTTGAAGCTTTCTTT. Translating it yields CASSSDPGQLEAFF.

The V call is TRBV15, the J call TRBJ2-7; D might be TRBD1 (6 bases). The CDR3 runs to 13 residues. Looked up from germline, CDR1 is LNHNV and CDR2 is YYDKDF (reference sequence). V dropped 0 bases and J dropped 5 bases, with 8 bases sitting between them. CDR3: CATSRDRTDEQYF. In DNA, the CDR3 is TGTGCCACCAGCAGAGATAGGACAGACGAGCAGTACTTC. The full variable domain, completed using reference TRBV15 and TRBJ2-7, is DAMVIQNPRYQVTQFGKPVTLSCSQTLNHNVMYWYQQKSSQAPKLLFHYYDKDFNNEADTPDNFQSRRPNTSFCFLDIRSPGLGDTAMYLCATSRDRTDEQYFGPGTRLTVT.

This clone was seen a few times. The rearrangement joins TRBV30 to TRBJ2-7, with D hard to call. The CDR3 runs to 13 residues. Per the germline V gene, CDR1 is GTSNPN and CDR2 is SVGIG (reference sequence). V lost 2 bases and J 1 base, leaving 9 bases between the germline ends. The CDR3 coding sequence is TGTGCCTGGAGTCCGGGTTCGTCCTACGAGCAGTACTTC. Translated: CAWSPGSSYEQYF.

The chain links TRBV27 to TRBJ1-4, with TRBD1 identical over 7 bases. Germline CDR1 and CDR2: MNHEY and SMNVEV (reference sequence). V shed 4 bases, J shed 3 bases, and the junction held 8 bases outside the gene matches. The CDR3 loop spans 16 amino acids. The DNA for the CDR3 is TGTGCCAGCAGTTCCCTCGACAGGGTAGCTAATGAAAAACTGTTTTTT. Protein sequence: CASSSLDRVANEKLFF.

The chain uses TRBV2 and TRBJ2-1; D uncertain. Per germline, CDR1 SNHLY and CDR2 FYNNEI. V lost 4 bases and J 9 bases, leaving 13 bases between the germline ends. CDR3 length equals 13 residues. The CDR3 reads CASSVQSSSEQFF. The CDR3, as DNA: TGTGCCAGCAGTGTACAAAGCTCTTCTGAGCAGTTCTTC. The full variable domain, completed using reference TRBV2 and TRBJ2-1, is EPEVTQTPSHQVTQMGQEVILRCVPISNHLYFYWYRQILGQKVEFLVSFYNNEISEKSEIFDDQFSVERPDGSNFTLKIRSTKLEDSAMYFCASSVQSSSEQFFGPGTRLTVL.

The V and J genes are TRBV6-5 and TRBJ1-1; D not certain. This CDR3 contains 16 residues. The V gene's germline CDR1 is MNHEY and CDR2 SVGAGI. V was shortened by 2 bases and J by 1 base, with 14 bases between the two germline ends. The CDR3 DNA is TGTGCCAGCAGTTACGGTTTCGGGGAGAGGAACACTGAAGCTTTCTTT. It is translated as CASSYGFGERNTEAFF.

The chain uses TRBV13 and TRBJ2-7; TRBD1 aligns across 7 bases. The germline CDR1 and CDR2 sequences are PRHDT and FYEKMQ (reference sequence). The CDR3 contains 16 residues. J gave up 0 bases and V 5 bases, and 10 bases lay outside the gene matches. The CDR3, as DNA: TGTGCCAGCAGCGTAAATACCGGGGACAGCTCCTACGAGCAGTACTTC. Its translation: CASSVNTGDSSYEQYF.

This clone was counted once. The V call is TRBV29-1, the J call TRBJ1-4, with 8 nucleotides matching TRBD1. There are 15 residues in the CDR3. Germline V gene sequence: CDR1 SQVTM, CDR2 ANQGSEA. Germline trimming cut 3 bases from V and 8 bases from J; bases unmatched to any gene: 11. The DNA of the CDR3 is TGCAGCGTTGAGACAGCAGGACAGGGCAGGGAAAAACTGTTTTTT. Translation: CSVETAGQGREKLFF. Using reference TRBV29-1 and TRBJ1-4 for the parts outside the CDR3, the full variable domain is SAVISQKPSRDICQRGTSLTIQCQVDSQVTMMFWYRQQPGQSLTLIATANQGSEATYESGFVIDKFPISRPNLTFSTLTVSNMSPEDSSIYLCSVETAGQGREKLFFGSGTQLSVL.

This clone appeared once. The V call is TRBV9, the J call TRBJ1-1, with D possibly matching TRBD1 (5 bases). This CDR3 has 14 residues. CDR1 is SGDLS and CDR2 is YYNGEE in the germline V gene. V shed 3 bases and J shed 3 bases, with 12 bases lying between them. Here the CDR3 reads CASSAYGGDTEAFF. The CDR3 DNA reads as TGTGCCAGCAGCGCTTATGGAGGGGACACTGAAGCTTTCTTT. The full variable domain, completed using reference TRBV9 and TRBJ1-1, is DSGVTQTPKHLITATGQRVTLRCSPRSGDLSVYWYQQSLDQGLQFLIQYYNGEERAKGNILERFSAQQFPDLHSELNLSSLELGDSALYFCASSAYGGDTEAFFGQGTRLTVV.

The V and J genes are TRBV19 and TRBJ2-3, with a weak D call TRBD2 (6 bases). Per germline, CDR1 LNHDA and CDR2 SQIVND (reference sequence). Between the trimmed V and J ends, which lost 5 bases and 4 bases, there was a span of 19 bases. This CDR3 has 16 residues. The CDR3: CASSANRQGGADTQYF. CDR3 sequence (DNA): TGTGCCAGTAGTGCCAACCGACAAGGCGGGGCAGATACGCAGTATTTT.

CDR3 amino acids: CASSSGQGNEKLFF. DNA for the CDR3: TGTGCCAGCAGCTCGGGACAGGGGAATGAAAAACTGTTTTTT. The chain links TRBV7-9 to TRBJ1-4; the match to TRBD1 covers 10 bases. V lost 4 bases and J lost 5; bases outside the gene matches: 1. CDR1 and CDR2 (germline): SEHNR, FQNEAQ (reference sequence). CDR3 length: 14 amino acids.

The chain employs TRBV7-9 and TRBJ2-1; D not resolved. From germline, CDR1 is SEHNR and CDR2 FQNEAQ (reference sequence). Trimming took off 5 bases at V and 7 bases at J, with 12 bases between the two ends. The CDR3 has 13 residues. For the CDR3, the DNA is TGTGCCAGCAGCCTAAGGACCGGGAATGAGCAGTTCTTC. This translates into CASSLRTGNEQFF.

The CDR3 region is CASRSSGSTDTQYF. The CDR3 nucleotides are TGTGCCAGTAGATCTAGCGGGAGCACAGATACGCAGTATTTT. The V gene is TRBV19, the J gene TRBJ2-3, with 8 positions matching TRBD2. After removal of 6 bases from V and 0 bases from J, the junction contained 2 bases not matched to a gene. Germline lookup yields CDR1 LNHDA and CDR2 SQIVND (reference sequence). This CDR3 is built from 14 residues.

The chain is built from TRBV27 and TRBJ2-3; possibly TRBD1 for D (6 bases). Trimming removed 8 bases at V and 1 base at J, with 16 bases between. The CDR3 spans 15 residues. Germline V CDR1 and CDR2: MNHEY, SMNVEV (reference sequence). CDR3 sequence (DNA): TGTGCCAGCGGCCCCCGGACAGTCCGCACAGATACGCAGTATTTT. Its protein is CASGPRTVRTDTQYF.

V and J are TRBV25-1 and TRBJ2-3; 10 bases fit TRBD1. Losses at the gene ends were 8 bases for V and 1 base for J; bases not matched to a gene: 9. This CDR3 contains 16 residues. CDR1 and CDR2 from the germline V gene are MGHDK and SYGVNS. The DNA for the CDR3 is TGTGCCAGCGCAAAACCCGGGACAGGGGGCACAGATACGCAGTATTTT. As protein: CASAKPGTGGTDTQYF.

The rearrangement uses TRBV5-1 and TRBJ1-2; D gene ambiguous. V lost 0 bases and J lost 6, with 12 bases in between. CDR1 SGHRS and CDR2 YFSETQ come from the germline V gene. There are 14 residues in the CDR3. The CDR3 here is CASSLGSGGDGYTF. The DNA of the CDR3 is TGCGCCAGCAGCTTGGGGTCCGGCGGGGATGGCTACACCTTC.

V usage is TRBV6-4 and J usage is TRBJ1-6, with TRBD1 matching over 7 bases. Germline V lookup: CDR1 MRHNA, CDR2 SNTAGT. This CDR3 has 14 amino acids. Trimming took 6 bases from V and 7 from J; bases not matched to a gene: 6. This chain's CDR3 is CASRDGTVNSPLHF. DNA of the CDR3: TGTGCCAGCAGAGACGGGACAGTAAATTCACCCCTCCACTTT.

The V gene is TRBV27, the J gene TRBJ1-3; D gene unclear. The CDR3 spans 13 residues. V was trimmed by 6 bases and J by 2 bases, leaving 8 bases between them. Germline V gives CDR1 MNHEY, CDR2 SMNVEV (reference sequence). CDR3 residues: CASSRDAGNTIYF. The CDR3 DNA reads TGTGCCAGCAGCCGTGACGCTGGAAACACCATATATTTT.

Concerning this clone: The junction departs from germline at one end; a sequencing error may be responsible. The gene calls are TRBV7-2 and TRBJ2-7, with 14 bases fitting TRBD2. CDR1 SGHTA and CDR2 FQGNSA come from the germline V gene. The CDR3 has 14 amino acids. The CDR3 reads CASSLGTSGSPCHF. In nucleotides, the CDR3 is TGTGCCAGCAGCCTGGGGACTAGCGGGAGCCCGTGTCACTTC.

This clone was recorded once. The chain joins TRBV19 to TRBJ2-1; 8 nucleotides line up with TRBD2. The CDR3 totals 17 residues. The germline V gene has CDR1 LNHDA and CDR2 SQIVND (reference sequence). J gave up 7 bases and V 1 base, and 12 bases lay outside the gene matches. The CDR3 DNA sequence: TGTGCCAGTAGTATAGCCCTTTTAGCGGGGCGATTGAATGAGCAGTTCTTC. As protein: CASSIALLAGRLNEQFF.

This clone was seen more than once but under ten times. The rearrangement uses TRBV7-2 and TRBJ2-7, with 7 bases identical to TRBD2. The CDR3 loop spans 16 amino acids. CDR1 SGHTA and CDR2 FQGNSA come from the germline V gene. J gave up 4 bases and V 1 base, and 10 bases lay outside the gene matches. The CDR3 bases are TGTGCCAGCAGCTTAGGAGGTAGGGCCGGGGGGTACGAGCAGTACTTC. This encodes CASSLGGRAGGYEQYF.

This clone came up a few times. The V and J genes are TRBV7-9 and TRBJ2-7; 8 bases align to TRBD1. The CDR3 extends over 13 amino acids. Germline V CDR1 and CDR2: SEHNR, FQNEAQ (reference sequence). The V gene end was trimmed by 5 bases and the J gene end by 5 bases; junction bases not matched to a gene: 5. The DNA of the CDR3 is TGTGCCAGCAGCCCGACAGGGGACGACGAGCAGTACTTC. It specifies CASSPTGDDEQYF.

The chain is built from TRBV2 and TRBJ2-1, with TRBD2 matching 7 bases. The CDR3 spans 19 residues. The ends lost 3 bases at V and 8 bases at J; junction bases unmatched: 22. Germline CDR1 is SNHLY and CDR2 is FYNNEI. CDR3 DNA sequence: TGTGCCAGCAGTGACCCTCCGAGAGGGACTAATATTCTGGCTTATGAGCAGTTCTTC. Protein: CASSDPPRGTNILAYEQFF.

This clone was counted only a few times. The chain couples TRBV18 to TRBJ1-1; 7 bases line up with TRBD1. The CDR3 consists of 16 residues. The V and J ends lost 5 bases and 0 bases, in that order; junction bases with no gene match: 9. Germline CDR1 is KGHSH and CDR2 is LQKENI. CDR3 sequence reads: CASSNQGGFMNTEAFF. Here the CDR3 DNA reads TGTGCCAGCTCAAATCAGGGGGGGTTCATGAACACTGAAGCTTTCTTT.

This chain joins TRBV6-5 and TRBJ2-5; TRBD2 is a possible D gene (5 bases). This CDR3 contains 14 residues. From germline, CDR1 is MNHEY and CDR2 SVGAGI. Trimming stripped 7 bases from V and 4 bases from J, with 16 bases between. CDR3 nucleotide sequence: TGTGCCAGCATCCGGGATACTCACGGAGAGACCCAGTACTTC. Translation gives CASIRDTHGETQYF.

The CDR3 DNA sequence: TGTGCCAGCAGTTACTCCTCCGGGACAGCGTCCTATGGCTACACCTTC. Amino acid sequence: CASSYSSGTASYGYTF. The chain is built from TRBV6-5 and TRBJ1-2; 7 nucleotides match TRBD1. Trimming cost V 0 bases and J 4 bases; bases outside gene matches: 8. CDR1 and CDR2 from the germline V gene are MNHEY and SVGAGI. The CDR3 is 16 amino acids.